The clone carrying this TCR beta chain was detected only once. These data belong to a study of shared clonotypes between healthy human individuals. Here immunoSEQ multiplex PCR was the method, and the copy in TCRdb shows in-frame clones only, minus some. The table lists under 750,000 clones, roughly 72% of them singletons. V was pared by 5 bases and J by 8 bases, with 24 bases between. Per germline, CDR1 SGHTA and CDR2 FQGNSA. This CDR3 comprises 17 residues. This sequence originates from a woman between 25 and 40 years old in good health. The chain carries TRBV7-2 and TRBJ1-4, with D tentatively TRBD1 (5 bases). The sample taken for sequencing was memory CD4+ T cells sorted from blood. Subset reported: CD45RA-negative fraction. CDR3 sequence (DNA): TGTGCCAGCAGCCCTAGCTATGGCAGGGTCAGCAAGGAAAAACTGTTTTTT. It codes for CASSPSYGRVSKEKLFF.